Listed below are T cell receptor beta chains from one sample, sequenced in a study of cytomegalovirus exposure and HLA in healthy donors. The method was immunoSEQ multiplex PCR; TCRdb's version includes in-frame clones alone and lacks a portion of them. This table holds roughly 110,000 clones, about 81% found once. Sequencing was carried out using PBMCs. The receptors come from a young man in good health and CMV-seropositive. The CDR3 runs from the conserved cysteine through the conserved F or W. The D gene is left open where the match is weak. For some rows the clone size is stated as once, few or many, or as a class when expanded; others skip it.

d_gene: .
j_gene: TRBJ2-2
abundance: .
v_gene: TRBV5-1
CDR3aa: CASSPARGKGNTGELFF
CDR3nt: TGCGCCAGCAGCCCAGCCAGGGGCAAAGGGAACACCGGGGAGCTGTTTTTT

d_gene: TRBD1
j_gene: TRBJ1-3
abundance: .
v_gene: TRBV10-3
CDR3aa: CATTGQVISGNTIYF
CDR3nt: TGTGCCACAACGGGACAGGTGATCTCTGGAAACACCATATATTTT

d_gene: .
j_gene: TRBJ2-3
abundance: once
v_gene: TRBV14
CDR3aa: CASSRDYLEGDTQYF
CDR3nt: TGTGCCAGCAGCCGCGACTACCTCGAGGGAGATACGCAGTATTTT

d_gene: .
j_gene: TRBJ2-5
abundance: .
v_gene: TRBV5-6
CDR3aa: CASSQPGANAETQYF
CDR3nt: TGTGCCAGCAGCCAACCGGGAGCAAACGCTGAGACCCAGTACTTC

d_gene: .
j_gene: TRBJ1-5
abundance: few
v_gene: TRBV6-1
CDR3aa: CASSEQGFNQPQHF
CDR3nt: TGTGCCAGCAGTGAACAGGGATTTAATCAGCCCCAGCATTTT

d_gene: .
j_gene: TRBJ2-7
abundance: .
v_gene: TRBV4-1
CDR3aa: CASSPTHRREYEQYF
CDR3nt: TGCGCCAGCAGCCCCACCCATAGGAGGGAGTACGAGCAGTACTTC

d_gene: TRBD1
j_gene: TRBJ2-5
abundance: .
v_gene: TRBV5-5
CDR3aa: CASSSGQGIYQETQYF
CDR3nt: TGTGCCAGCAGCTCGGGACAGGGAATTTACCAAGAGACCCAGTACTTC

d_gene: .
j_gene: TRBJ1-6
abundance: .
v_gene: TRBV6-1
CDR3aa: CASNDISPLHF
CDR3nt: TGTGCCAGCAACGACATTTCACCCCTCCACTTT

d_gene: TRBD1
j_gene: TRBJ1-6
abundance: .
v_gene: TRBV11-2
CDR3aa: CASSRVQGARYNSPLHF
CDR3nt: TGTGCCAGCAGCAGGGTCCAGGGGGCGCGTTATAATTCACCCCTCCACTTT

d_gene: TRBD1
j_gene: TRBJ1-3
abundance: .
v_gene: TRBV9
CDR3aa: CASSPPGTAISGNTIYF
CDR3nt: TGTGCCAGCAGCCCGCCCGGGACAGCCATCTCTGGAAACACCATATATTTT